The T cell receptor (beta chain) described here comes from a study of blood T cell repertoires in COVID-19. Data came from immunoSEQ multiplex PCR; TCRdb stores just in-frame clones and leaves some out. Of about 140,000 clones listed, around 80% are singletons. The sequenced material came from peripheral blood. This clonotype was obtained from a man in his 60s with acute or convalescent COVID-19.

In DNA, the CDR3 is TGTGCCAGCAGCCCCGTTTTGGGGACAGGGTCAGGGGCCAACGTCCTGACTTTC. Its protein product is CASSPVLGTGSGANVLTF. This chain links TRBV9 with TRBJ2-6, with TRBD1 matching 9 bases. CDR3 length: 18 residues. Trimming took 4 bases from V and 4 from J; bases not matched to a gene: 12. CDR1 and CDR2 from the germline V gene are SGDLS and YYNGEE.